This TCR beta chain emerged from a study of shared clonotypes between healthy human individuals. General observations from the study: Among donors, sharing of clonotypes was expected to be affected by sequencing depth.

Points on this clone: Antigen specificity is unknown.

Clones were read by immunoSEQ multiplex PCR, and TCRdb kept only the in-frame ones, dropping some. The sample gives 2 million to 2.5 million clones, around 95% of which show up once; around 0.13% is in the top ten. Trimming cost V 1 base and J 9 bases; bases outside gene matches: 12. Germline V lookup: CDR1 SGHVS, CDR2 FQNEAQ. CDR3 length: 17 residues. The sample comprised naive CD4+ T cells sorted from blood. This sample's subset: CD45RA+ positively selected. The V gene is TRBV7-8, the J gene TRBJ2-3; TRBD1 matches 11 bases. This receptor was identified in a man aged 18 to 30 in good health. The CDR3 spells CASSLGSGTGGSGTQYF. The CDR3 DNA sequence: TGTGCCAGCAGCTTAGGCTCCGGGACAGGGGGGTCCGGGACGCAGTATTTT.